This TCR beta chain was observed in a study of shared clonotypes between healthy human individuals. Whole-study results and caveats: Estimated clonotype richness was generally higher in naive than memory subsets.

About this clone: The antigen is undetermined.

Germline-derived CDR1 and CDR2 are LNHDA and SQIVND (reference sequence). The CDR3 totals 17 residues. Trimming removed 3 bases from V and 0 bases from J, with 18 bases in between. Selected positively for CCR7 and CD45RO-negative, naive CD8 cells excluded terminally differentiated effector memory CD45RA+ cells. The assay ran at deep level. In the study's own analysis: ImmunoSEQ supplied junction-only sequences lacking quality scores, so filtering was different. Sequencing used immunoSEQ multiplex PCR; TCRdb keeps in-frame clones, though not all of them. V, J and clone size are those of that table, while D and trimming were read from the DNA. The sample has about 820,000 clones, roughly 92% seen once; the top ten hold approximately 25%.

The chain joins TRBV19 to TRBJ2-7, with D possibly being TRBD2 (6 bases). This clonotype was obtained from a man aged 30 to 45 in good health. The sequencing sample was made of naive CD8+ T cells sorted from blood. The CDR3 loop reads CASSMGSGRESSYEQYF. The CDR3 bases are TGTGCCAGTAGTATGGGATCGGGGCGGGAAAGCTCCTACGAGCAGTACTTC.